The following is a TCR beta chain sequence with its context. The entry originates in a study of T cell changes during pregnancy in multiple sclerosis. Sequenced by immunoSEQ multiplex PCR; TCRdb stores in-frame clones only, minus some. Of under 85,000 clones in the sample, just over 90% were seen once. The receptor was derived from a female donor with multiple sclerosis, enrolled in a pregnancy study. The starting material was CD4+ T cells from peripheral blood mononuclear cells, obtained before pregnancy.

The CDR3 sequence: CASSSVGGDTGELFF. The CDR3 nucleotides are TGTGCCAGCAGTTCGGTTGGAGGGGACACCGGGGAGCTGTTTTTT. The J gene is TRBJ2-2, the V gene TRBV27; D perhaps matches TRBD2 (6 bases). Germline CDR1 MNHEY, CDR2 SMNVEV (reference sequence). CDR3 length: 15 residues. V dropped 4 bases and J dropped 3 bases, with 12 bases sitting between them.